This T cell receptor (beta chain) originates from a study of T cells after yellow fever vaccination. CDR1 is SGHTA and CDR2 is FQGNSA in the germline V gene. The length of the CDR3 is 14 residues. V gave up 0 bases and J gave up 6 bases; unmatched junction bases: 3. Points on this clonotype: The antigen remains undetermined.

A process of 5'RACE template switching, which added a universal primer site and UMIs, was used to make TCR cDNA. One entry per CDR3 protein, called by TCRdb with MiXCR from the 5' RACE reads. The sample lists around 500,000 distinct CDR3 sequences; roughly 22% were seen once. Study-level points and caveats: Abundant clonotypes (contaminants from the bulk population) could be present in FACS-sorted repertoires. Once the booster was given, most primary-vaccination clones reappeared, at over 95% for CD4 and roughly 85% for CD8. Shared CD4/CD8 clonotypes were a small share, likely from convergent recombination.

V is TRBV7-2 and J is TRBJ2-3, with TRBD2 matching over 7 bases. The sample here was PBMCs, taken roughly 20 days after the first yellow fever vaccination. This TCR was recovered from a man aged 18-30 years who received the YFV17D yellow fever vaccine. Here the CDR3 DNA reads TGTGCCAGCAGCTTAGCGGGGGAGGGGGATACGCAGTATTTT. Its protein is CASSLAGEGDTQYF.